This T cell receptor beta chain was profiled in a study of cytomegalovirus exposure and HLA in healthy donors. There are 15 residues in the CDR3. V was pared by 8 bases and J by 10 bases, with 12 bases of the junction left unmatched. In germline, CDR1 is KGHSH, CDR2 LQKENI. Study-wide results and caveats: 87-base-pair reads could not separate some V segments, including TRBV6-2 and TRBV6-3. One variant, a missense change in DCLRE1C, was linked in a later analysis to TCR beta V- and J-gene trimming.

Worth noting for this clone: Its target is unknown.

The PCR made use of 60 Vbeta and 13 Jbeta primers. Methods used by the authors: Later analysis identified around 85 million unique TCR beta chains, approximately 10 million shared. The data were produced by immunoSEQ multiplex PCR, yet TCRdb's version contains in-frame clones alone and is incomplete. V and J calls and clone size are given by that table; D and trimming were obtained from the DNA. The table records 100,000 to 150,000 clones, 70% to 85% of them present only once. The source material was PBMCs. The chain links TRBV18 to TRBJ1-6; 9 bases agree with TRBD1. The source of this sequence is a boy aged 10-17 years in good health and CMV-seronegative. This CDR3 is CASGVAQGAQSPLHF. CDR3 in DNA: TGTGCCAGCGGGGTAGCACAGGGGGCGCAGTCACCCCTCCACTTT. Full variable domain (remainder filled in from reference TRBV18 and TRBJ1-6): NAGVMQNPRHLVRRRGQEARLRCSPMKGHSHVYWYRQLPEEGLKFMVYLQKENIIDESGMPKERFSAEFPKEGPSILRIQQVVRGDSAAYFCASGVAQGAQSPLHFGNGTRLTVT.